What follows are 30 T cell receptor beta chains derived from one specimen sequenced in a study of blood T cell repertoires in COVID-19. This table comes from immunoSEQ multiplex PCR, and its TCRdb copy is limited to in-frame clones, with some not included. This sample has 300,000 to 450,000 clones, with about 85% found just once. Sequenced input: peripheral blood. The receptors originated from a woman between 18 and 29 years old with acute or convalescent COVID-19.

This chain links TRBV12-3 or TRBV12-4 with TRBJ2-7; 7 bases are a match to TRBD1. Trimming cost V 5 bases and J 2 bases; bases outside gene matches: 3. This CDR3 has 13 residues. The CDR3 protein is CASSIGQAYEQYF. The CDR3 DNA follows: TGTGCCAGCAGTATCGGACAGGCCTACGAGCAGTACTTC.

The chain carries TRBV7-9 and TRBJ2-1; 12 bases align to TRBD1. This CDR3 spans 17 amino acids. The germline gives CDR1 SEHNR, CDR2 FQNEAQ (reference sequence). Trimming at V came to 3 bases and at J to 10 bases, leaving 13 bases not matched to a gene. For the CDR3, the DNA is TGTGCCAGCAGCTTCACTACCGGGACAGGGGGCCTCGCGGAGCAGTTCTTC. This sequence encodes CASSFTTGTGGLAEQFF. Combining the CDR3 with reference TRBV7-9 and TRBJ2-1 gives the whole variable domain DTGVSQNPRHKITKRGQNVTFRCDPISEHNRLYWYRQTLGQGPEFLTYFQNEAQLEKSRLLSDRFSAERPKGSFSTLEIQRTEQGDSAMYLCASSFTTGTGGLAEQFFGPGTRLTVL.

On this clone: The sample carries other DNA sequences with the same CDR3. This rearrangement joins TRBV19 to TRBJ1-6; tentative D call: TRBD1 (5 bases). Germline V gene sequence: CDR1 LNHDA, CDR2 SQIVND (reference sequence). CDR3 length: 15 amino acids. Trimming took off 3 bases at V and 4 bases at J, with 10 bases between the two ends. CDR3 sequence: CASSIGGTYNSPLHF. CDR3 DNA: TGTGCCAGTAGTATCGGGGGAACTTATAATTCACCCCTCCACTTT.

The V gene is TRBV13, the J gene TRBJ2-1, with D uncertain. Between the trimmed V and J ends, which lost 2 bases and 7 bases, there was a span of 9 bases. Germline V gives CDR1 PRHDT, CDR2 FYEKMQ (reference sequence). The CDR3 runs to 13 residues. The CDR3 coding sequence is TGTGCCAGCAGCTTACTTAGCTCAAATGAGCAGTTCTTC. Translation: CASSLLSSNEQFF.

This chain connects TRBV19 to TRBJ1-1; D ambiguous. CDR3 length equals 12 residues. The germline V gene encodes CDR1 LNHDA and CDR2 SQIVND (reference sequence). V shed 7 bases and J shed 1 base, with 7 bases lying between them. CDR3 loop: CASKEWNTEAFF. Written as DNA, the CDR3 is TGTGCCAGTAAGGAGTGGAACACTGAAGCTTTCTTT. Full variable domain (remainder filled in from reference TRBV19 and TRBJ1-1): DGGITQSPKYLFRKEGQNVTLSCEQNLNHDAMYWYRQDPGQGLRLIYYSQIVNDFQKGDIAEGYSVSREKKESFPLTVTSAQKNPTAFYLCASKEWNTEAFFGQGTRLTVV.

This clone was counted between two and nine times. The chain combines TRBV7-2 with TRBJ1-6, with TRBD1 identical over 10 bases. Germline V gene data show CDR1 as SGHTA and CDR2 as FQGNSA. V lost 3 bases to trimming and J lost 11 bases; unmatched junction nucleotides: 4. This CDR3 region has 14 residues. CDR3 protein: CASSFYGQGAPLHF. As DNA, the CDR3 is TGTGCCAGCAGCTTTTATGGACAGGGGGCACCCCTCCACTTT.

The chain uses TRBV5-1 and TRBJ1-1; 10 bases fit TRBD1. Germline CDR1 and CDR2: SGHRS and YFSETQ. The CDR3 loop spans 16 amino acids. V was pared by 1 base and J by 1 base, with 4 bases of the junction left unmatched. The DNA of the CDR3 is TGCGCCAGCAGCTTGAACTGGGACAGGGGGAACACTGAAGCTTTCTTT. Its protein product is CASSLNWDRGNTEAFF.

The CDR3 here is CASTEGGPYGYTF. DNA of the CDR3: TGTGCCAGCACTGAGGGGGGGCCGTATGGCTACACCTTC. The chain couples TRBV12-3 or TRBV12-4 to TRBJ1-2; TRBD1 might be the D (6 bases). This CDR3 spans 13 amino acids. Between the trimmed V and J ends, which lost 7 bases and 5 bases, there was a span of 14 bases.

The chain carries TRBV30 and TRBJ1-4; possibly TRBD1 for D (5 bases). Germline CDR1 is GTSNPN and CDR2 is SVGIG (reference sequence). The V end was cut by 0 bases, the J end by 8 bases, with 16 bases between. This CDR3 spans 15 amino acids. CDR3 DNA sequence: TGTGCCTGGAGTGTAGTTCCCCAGGGTAGCGAAAAACTGTTTTTT. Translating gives CAWSVVPQGSEKLFF.

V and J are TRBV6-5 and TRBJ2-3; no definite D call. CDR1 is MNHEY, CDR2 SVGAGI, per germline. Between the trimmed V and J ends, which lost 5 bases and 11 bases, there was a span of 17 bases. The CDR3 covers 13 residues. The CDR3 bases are TGTGCCAGCAGTACTAACCCTAGAGTTGAGCAGTATTTT. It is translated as CASSTNPRVEQYF.

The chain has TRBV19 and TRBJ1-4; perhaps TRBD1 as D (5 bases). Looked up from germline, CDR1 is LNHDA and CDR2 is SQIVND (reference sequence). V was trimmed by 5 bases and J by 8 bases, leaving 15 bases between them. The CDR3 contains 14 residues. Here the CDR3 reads CASSQQVKSEKLFF. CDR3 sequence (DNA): TGTGCCAGTAGTCAACAGGTTAAGAGCGAAAAACTGTTTTTT.

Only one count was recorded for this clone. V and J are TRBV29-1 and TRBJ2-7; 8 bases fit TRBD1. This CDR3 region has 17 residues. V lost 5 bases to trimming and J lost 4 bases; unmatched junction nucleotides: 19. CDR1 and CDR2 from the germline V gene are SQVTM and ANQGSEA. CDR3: CSVSLFSGTGDQYEQYF. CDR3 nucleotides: TGCAGCGTTTCCCTTTTTAGTGGGACAGGAGACCAATACGAGCAGTACTTC.

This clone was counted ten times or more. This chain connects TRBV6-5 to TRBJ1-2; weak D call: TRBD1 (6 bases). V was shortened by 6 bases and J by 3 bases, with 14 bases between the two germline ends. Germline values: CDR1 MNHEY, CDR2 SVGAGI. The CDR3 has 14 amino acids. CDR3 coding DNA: TGTGCCAGCAGGGGGGGGGCCGCCCACTATGGCTACACCTTC. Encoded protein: CASRGGAAHYGYTF.

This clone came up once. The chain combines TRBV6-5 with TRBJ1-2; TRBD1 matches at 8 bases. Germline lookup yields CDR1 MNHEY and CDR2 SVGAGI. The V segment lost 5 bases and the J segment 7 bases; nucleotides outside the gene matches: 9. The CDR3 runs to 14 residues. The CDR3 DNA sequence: TGTGCCAGCAGTCCTGACAGGGGTTTCACTGGCTACACCTTC. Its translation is CASSPDRGFTGYTF.

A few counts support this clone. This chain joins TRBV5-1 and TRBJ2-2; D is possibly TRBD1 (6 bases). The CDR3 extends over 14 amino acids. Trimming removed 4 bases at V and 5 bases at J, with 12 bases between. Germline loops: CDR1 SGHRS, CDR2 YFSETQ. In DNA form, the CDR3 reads TGCGCCAGCAGCGGATACACAGGGACCGGGGAGCTGTTTTTT. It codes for CASSGYTGTGELFF.

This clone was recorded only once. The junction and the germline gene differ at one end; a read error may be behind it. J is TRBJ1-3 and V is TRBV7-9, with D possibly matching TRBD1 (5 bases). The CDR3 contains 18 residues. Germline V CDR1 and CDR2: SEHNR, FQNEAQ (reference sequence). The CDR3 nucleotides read TGTGCCAGCAGCTTAGAAGGGGCAGGAGCCCCCTCTGGAAGCACCATATATTTT. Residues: CASSLEGAGAPSGSTIYF.

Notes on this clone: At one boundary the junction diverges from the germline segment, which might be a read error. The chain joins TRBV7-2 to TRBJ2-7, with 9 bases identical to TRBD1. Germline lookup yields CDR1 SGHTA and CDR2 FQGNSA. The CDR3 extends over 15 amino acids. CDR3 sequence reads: CASSLRDRASDEQYF. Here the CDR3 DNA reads TGTGCCAGCAGCCTCCGGGACAGGGCCTCCGACGAGCAGTACTTC.

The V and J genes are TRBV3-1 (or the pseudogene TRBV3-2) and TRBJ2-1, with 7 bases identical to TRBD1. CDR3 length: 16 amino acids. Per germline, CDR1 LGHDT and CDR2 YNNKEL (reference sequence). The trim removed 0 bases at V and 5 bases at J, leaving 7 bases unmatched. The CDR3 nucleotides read TGTGCCAGCAGCCAAGAATCACAGGGGCCGGACAATGAGCAGTTCTTC. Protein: CASSQESQGPDNEQFF.

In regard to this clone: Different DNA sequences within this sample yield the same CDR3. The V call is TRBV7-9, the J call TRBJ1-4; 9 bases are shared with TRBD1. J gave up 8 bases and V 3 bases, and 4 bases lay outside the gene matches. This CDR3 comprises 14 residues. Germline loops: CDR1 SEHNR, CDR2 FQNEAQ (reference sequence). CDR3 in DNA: TGTGCCAGCAGCTTGACAGGGGGTGGCGAAAAACTGTTTTTT. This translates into CASSLTGGGEKLFF. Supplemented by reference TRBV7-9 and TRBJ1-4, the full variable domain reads DTGVSQNPRHKITKRGQNVTFRCDPISEHNRLYWYRQTLGQGPEFLTYFQNEAQLEKSRLLSDRFSAERPKGSFSTLEIQRTEQGDSAMYLCASSLTGGGEKLFFGSGTQLSVL.

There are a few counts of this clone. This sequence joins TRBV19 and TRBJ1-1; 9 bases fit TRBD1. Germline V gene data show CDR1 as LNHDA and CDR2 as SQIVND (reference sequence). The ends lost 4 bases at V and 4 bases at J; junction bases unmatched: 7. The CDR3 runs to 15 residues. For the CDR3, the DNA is TGTGCCAGTAGTAGGGGGGACAGGGAGACCACTGAAGCTTTCTTT. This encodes CASSRGDRETTEAFF.

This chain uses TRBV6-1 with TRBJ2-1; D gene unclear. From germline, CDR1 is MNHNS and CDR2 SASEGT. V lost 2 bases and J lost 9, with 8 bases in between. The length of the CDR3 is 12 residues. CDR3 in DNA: TGTGCCAGCAGTGAAAGCGTAGGTGAGCAGTTCTTC. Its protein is CASSESVGEQFF.

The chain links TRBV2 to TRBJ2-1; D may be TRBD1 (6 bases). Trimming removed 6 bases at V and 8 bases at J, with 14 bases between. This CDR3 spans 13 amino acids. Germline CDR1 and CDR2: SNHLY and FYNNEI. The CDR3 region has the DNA TGTGCCAGCAGAGGAGGTGAGGGGGATGAGCAGTTCTTC. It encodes CASRGGEGDEQFF. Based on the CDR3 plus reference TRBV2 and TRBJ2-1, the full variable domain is EPEVTQTPSHQVTQMGQEVILRCVPISNHLYFYWYRQILGQKVEFLVSFYNNEISEKSEIFDDQFSVERPDGSNFTLKIRSTKLEDSAMYFCASRGGEGDEQFFGPGTRLTVL.

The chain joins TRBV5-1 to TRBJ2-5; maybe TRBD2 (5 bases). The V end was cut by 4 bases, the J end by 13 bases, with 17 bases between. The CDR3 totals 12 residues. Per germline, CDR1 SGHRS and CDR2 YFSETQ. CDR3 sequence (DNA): TGCGCCAGCAGCCAAGCCCATCAAGGGAGGTACTTC. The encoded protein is CASSQAHQGRYF. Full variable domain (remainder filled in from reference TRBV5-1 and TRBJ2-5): KAGVTQTPRYLIKTRGQQVTLSCSPISGHRSVSWYQQTPGQGLQFLFEYFSETQRNKGNFPGRFSGRQFSNSRSEMNVSTLELGDSALYLCASSQAHQGRYFGPGTRLLVL.

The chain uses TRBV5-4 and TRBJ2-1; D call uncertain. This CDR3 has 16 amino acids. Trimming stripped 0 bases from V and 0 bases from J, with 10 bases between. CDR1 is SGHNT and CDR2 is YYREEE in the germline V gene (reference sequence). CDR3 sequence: CASSLAAWSSYNEQFF. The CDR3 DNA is TGTGCCAGCAGCTTGGCTGCCTGGAGCTCCTACAATGAGCAGTTCTTC.

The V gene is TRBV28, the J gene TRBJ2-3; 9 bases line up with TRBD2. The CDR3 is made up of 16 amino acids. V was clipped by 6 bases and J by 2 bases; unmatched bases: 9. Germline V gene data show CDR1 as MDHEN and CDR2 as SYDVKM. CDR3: CASRDIAGGSTDTQYF. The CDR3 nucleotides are TGTGCCAGCAGGGATATCGCGGGAGGGTCCACAGATACGCAGTATTTT.

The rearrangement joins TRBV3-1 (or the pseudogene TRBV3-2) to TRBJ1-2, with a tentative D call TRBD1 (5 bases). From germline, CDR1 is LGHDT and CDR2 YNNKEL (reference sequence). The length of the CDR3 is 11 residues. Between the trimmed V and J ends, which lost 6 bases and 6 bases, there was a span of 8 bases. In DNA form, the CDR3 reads TGTGCCAGCAGTCGGGGGGATGGCTACACCTTC. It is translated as CASSRGDGYTF.

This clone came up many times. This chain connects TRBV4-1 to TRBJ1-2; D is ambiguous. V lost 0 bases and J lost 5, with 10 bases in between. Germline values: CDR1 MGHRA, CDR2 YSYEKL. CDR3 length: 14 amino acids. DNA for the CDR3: TGCGCCAGCAGCCAAGAAAGAACGGTTTATGGCTACACCTTC. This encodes CASSQERTVYGYTF.

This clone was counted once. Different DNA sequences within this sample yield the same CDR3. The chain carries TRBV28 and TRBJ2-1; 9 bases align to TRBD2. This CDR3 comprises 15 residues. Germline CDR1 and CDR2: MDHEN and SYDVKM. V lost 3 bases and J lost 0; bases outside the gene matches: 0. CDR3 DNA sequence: TGTGCCAGCAGTTTGACTAGCGGCTCCTACAATGAGCAGTTCTTC. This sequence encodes CASSLTSGSYNEQFF.

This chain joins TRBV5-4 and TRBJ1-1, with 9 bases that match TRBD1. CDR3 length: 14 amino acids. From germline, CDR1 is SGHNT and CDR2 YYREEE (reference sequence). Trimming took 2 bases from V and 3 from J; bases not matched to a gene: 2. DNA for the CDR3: TGTGCCAGCAGCTTACAGGGGGCGCACACTGAAGCTTTCTTT. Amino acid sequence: CASSLQGAHTEAFF.

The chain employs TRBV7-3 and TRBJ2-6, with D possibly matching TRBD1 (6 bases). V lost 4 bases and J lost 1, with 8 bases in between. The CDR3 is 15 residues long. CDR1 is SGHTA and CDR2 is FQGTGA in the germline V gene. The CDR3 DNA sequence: TGTGCCAGCAGCTCCAGGGGTTCTGGGGCCAACGTCCTGACTTTC. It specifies CASSSRGSGANVLTF.